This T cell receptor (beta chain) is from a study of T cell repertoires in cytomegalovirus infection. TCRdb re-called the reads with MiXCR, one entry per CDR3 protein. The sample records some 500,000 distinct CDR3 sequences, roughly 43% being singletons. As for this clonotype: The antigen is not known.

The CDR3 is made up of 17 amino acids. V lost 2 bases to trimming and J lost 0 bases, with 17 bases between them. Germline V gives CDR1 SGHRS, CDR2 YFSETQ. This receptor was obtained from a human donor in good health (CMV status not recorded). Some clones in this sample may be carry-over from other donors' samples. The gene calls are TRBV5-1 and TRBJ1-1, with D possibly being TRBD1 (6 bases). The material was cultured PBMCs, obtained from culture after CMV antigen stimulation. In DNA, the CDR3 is TGCGCCAGCAGCTTAGGGGGGCCTGGCCGTATGAACACTGAAGCTTTCTTT. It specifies CASSLGGPGRMNTEAFF.